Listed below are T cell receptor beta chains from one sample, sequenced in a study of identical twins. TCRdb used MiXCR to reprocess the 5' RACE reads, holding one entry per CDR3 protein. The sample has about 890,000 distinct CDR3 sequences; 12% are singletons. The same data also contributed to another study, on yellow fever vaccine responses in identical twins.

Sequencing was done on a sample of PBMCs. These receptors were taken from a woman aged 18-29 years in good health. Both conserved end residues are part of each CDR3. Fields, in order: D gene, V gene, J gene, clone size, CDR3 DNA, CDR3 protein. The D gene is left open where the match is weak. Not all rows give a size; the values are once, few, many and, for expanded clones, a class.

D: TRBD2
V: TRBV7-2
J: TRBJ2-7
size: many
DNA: TGCGCCAGCAGCTTGGCCGGGACTAGCGGTTCCTACGAGCAGTACTTC
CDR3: CASSLAGTSGSYEQYF

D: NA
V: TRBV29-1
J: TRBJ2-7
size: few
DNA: TGCAGCGTTCGGGGGTTTCTCTACGAGCAGTACTTC
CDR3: CSVRGFLYEQYF

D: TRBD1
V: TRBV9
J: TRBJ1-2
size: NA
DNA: TGTGCCAGCAGCGGCTCCGGACAGGCAACCTATGGCTACACCTTC
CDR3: CASSGSGQATYGYTF

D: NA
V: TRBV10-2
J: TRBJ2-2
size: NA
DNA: TGCGCCAGCAGTGAGGGGCTGTTAGAGGAGCTGTTTTTT
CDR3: CASSEGLLEELFF

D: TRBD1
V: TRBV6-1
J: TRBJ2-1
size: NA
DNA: TGTGCCAGCAGTACAGGGGCGACGGGCAATGAGCAGTTCTTC
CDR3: CASSTGATGNEQFF

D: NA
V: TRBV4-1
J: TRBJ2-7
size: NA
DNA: TGCGCCAGCAGCCAAGGCGTTGGAAGGAACGAGCAGTACTTC
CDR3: CASSQGVGRNEQYF

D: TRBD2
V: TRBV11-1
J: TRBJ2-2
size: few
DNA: TGTGCCAGCAGCTTAGCCGGCCTAGCGGGACCGAACACCGGGGAGCTGTTTTTT
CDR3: CASSLAGLAGPNTGELFF

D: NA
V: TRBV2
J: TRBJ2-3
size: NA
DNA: TGTGCCAGCAGCTTCGGACTGAACACAGATACGCAGTATTTT
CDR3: CASSFGLNTDTQYF

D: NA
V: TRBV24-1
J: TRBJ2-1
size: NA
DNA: TGTGCCACCGTTTCCTTACGGGGATTCAAGTTCTTC
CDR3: CATVSLRGFKFF

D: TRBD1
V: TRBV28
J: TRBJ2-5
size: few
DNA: TGTGCCAGCAGCGACCCACAGAAGGACAGGGTCGAGACCCAGTACTTC
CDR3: CASSDPQKDRVETQYF

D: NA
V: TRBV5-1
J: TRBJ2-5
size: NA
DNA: TGCGCCAGCAGCTATGGACGTCCAGAAGAGACCCAGTACTTC
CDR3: CASSYGRPEETQYF

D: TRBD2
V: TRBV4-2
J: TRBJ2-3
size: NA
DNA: TGTGCCAGCAGCCAAGGGAGCGGGAGCAGTTTGACAGATACGCAGTATTTT
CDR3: CASSQGSGSSLTDTQYF

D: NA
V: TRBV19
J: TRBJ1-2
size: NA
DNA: TGTGCCAGTAGCAATACTGTATACTATGGCTACACCTTC
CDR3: CASSNTVYYGYTF

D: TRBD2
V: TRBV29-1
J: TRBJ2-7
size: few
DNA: TGCAGCGTCCGAAAAAGACTAGCGGCCGACGAGCAGTACTTC
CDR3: CSVRKRLAADEQYF

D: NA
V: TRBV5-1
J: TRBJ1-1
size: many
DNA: TGCGCCAGCAGCAAGGTTGGAGGTACTGAAGCTTTCTTT
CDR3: CASSKVGGTEAFF

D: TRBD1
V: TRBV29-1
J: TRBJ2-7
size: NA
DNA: TGCAGCGTTGAAGATCCAGGGGGCTACGAGCAGTACTTC
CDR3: CSVEDPGGYEQYF

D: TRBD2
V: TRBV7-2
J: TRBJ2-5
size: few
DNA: TGTGCCAGCAGCAACCCCGGGACTAACCAAGAGACCCAGTACTTC
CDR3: CASSNPGTNQETQYF

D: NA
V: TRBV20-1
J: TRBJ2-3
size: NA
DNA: TGCAGTGCTAGAGACCGGCTCGGCCGGAGCACAGATACGCAGTATTTT
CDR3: CSARDRLGRSTDTQYF

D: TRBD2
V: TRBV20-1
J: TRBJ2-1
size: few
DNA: TGCAGTGCTACCCAGCGGACTAGCGGGAGGGCCGATGAGCAGTTCTTC
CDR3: CSATQRTSGRADEQFF

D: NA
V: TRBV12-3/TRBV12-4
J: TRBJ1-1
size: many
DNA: TGTGCCAGCACTCCCGGACCGGACAGTAACACTGAAGCTTTCTTT
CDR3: CASTPGPDSNTEAFF

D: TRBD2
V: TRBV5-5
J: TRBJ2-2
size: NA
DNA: TGTGCCAGCAGCTTGGCCTACGGGGGGGTCCCCGGGGAGCTGTTTTTT
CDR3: CASSLAYGGVPGELFF

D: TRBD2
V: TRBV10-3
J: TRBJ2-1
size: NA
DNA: TGTGCCATGAGAGCGGGAGTTCGCAATGAGCAGTTCTTC
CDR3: CAMRAGVRNEQFF

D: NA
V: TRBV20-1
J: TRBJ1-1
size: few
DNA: TGCAGTGCTAGGACCGGAGTTCTAAACACTGAAGCTTTCTTT
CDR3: CSARTGVLNTEAFF

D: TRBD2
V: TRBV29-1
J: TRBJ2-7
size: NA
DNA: TGCAGCGTTCTCGGGGGGCTAGCGGGAGGTAGATCCTACGAGCAGTACTTC
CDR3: CSVLGGLAGGRSYEQYF

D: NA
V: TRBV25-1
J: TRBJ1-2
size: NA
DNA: TGTGCCAGCAGGGACTTACTCCTCTATGGCTACACCTTC
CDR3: CASRDLLLYGYTF

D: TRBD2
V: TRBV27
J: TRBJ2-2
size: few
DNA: TGTGCCAGCAGTTTATCTCCGCCGGGACTAGCGGGACATATCACCGGGGAGCTGTTTTTT
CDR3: CASSLSPPGLAGHITGELFF

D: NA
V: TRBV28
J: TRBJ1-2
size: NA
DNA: TGTGCCAGCAGTTCTAAGGGAGATGTCCTTAACTATGGGGGCTACACCTTC
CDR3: CASSSKGDVLNYGGYTF

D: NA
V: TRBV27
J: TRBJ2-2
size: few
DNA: TGTGCCAGCAGTTTAAATCTAGACGACAACACCGGGGAGCTGTTTTTT
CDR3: CASSLNLDDNTGELFF

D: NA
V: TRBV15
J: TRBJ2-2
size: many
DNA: TGTGCCACCAGCAGAGAGTTACTGTCCACCGGGGAGCTGTTTTTT
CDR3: CATSRELLSTGELFF

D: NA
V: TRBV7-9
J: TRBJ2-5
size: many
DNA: TGTGCCAGCAGCTCGACAGGGACTGGAGAGACCCAGTACTTC
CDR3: CASSSTGTGETQYF

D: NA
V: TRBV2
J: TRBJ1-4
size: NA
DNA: TGTGCCAGCAGCCCCCAGTTCCGTTCGTCTAATGAAAAACTGTTTTTT
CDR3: CASSPQFRSSNEKLFF

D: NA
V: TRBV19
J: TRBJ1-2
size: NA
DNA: TGTGCCAGTAGTTTCGGGGCGCGGTATGGCTACACCTTC
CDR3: CASSFGARYGYTF

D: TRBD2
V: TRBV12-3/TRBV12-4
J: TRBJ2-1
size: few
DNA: TGTGCCAGCAGTTTTTGGACTAGCGGGAGTGCTGAGCAGTTCTTC
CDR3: CASSFWTSGSAEQFF

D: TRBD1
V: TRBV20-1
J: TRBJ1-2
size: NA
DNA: TGCAGTGCTAGAGTGACAGGGGATACGAATGGCTACACCTTC
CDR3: CSARVTGDTNGYTF

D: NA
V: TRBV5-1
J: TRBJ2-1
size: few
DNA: TGCGCCAGCAGCCCCCAGAAAAGCTACAATGAGCAGTTCTTC
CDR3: CASSPQKSYNEQFF

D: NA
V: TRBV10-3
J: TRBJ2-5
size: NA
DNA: TGTGCCATCAGTGGGCACGAAGAGACCCAGTACTTC
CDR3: CAISGHEETQYF

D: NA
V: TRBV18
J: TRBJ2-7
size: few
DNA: TGTGCCAGCTCGACGCCGGGAACCTCGAACCCCGAGCAGTACTTC
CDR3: CASSTPGTSNPEQYF

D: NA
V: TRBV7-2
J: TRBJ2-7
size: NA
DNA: TGTGCCAGCAGCTTAACGGGGGCGGCCTACGAGCAGTACTTC
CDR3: CASSLTGAAYEQYF

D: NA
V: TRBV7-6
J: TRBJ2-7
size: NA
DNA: TGTGCCAGCAGCTTAGGAGAGGGCTCCCCCTACGAGCAGTACTTC
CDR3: CASSLGEGSPYEQYF

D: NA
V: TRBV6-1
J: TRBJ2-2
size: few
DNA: TGTGCCAGCATCACTGCACTTGGAGCGGCCGGGGAGCTGTTTTTT
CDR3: CASITALGAAGELFF

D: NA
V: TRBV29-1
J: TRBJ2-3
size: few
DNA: TGCAGCTCAGACGCCAGGAGTAGCGGCAGCACAGATACGCAGTATTTT
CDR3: CSSDARSSGSTDTQYF

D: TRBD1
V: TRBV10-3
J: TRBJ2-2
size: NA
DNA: TGTGCCATCAGTGAGACGGGACAGGGAATGGCCGGGGAGCTGTTTTTT
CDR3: CAISETGQGMAGELFF

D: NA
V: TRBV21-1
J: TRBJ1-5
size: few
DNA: TGTGCCAGCAGCAAAGCAGGGCCCCCTTGGGAGCCCCAGCATTTT
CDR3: CASSKAGPPWEPQHF

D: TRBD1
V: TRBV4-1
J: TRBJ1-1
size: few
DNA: TGCGCCAGCAGCCCGGGTGGCTTAAGGGGGCAGGCTGAAGCTTTCTTT
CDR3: CASSPGGLRGQAEAFF

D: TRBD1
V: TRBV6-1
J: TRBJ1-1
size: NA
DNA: TGTGCCAGCAGTGTAAGGACAGGGGGCTACACTGAAGCTTTCTTT
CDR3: CASSVRTGGYTEAFF

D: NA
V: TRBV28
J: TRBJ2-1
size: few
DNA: TGTGCCAGCAGTTTCCGCGGACTCCCCTCGAATCAGGAGCAGTTCTTC
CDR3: CASSFRGLPSNQEQFF

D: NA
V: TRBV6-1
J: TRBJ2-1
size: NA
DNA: TGTGCCAGCAGTGATCTCGTAAGTGAGCAGTTCTTC
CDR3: CASSDLVSEQFF

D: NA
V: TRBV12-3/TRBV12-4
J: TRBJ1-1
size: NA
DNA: TGTGCCAGCAGCCTGGCATGGGTTGAAGCTTTCTTT
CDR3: CASSLAWVEAFF

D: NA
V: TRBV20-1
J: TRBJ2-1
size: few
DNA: TGCAGTGCTAGAGTTGCGGGGAAGGGTAATGAGCAGTTCTTC
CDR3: CSARVAGKGNEQFF

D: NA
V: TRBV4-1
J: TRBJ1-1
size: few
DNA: TGCGCCAGCAGCCAAGAAACTCCAGGGAGAGACACTGAAGCTTTCTTT
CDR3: CASSQETPGRDTEAFF

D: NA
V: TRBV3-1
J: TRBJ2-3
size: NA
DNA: TGTGCCAGCAGCCAAGCAGGGGTGGGCACAGATACGCAGTATTTT
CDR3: CASSQAGVGTDTQYF

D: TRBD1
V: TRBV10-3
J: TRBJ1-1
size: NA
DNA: TGTGCCATTAGAGAGACAGGGGGCGAAGGTGAAGCTTTCTTT
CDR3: CAIRETGGEGEAFF

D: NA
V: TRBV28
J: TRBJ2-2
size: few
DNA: TGTGCCAGCAGTTTCCGGCACCTGAACACCGGGGAGCTGTTTTTT
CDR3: CASSFRHLNTGELFF